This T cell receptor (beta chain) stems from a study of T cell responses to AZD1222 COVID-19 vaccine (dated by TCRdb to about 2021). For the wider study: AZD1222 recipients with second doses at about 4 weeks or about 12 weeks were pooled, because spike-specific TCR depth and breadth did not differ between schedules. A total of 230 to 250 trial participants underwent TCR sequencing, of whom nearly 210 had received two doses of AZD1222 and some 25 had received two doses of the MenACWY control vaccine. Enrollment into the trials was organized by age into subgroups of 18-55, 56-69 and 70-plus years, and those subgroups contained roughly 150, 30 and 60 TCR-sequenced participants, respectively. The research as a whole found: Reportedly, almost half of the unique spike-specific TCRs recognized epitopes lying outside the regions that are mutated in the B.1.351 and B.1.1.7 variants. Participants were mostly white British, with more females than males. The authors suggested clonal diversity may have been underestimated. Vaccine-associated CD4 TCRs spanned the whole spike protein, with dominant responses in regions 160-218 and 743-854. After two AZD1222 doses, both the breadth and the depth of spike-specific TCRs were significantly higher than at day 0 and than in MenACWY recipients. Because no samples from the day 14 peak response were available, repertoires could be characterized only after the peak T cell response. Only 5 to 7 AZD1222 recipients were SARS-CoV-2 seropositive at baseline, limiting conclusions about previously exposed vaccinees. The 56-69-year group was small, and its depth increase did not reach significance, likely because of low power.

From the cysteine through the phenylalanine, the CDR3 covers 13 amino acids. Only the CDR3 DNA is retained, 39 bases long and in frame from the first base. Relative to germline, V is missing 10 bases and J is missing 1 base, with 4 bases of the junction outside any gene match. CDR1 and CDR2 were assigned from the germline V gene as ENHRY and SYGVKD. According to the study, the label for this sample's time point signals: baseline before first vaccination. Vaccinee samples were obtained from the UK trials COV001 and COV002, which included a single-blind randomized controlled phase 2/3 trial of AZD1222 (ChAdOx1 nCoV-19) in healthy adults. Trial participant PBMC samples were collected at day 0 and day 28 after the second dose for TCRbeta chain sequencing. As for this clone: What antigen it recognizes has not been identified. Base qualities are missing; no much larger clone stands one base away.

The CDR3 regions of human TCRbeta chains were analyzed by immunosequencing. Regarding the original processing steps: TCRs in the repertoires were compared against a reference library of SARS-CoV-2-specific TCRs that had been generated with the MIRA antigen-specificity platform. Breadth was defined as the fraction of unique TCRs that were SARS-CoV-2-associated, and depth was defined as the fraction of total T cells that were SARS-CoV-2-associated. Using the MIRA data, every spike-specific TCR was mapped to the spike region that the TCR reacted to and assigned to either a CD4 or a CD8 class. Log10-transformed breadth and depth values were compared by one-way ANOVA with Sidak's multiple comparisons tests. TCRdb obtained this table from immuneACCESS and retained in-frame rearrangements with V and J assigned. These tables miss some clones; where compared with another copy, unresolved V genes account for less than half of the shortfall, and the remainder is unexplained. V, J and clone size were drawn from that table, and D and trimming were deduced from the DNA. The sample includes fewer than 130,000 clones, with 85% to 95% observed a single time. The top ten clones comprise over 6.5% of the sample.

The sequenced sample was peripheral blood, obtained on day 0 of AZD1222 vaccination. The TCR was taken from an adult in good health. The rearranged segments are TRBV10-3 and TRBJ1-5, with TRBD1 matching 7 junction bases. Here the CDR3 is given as CATRGESNQPQHF. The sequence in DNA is TGTGCCACCAGGGGGGAAAGCAATCAGCCCCAGCATTTT.